This entry concerns a single TCR beta chain. The data were obtained in a study of blood T cell repertoires in COVID-19. For the study at large: COVID-19 samples collected from the United States, Italy and Spain covered acute and convalescent phases. Sources were T cells, B-cell-depleted T cells, or PBMCs; the material itself was cDNA or gDNA.

V lost 2 bases and J 7 bases, leaving 20 bases between the germline ends. CDR1 is MNHEY, CDR2 SVGAGI, per germline. The CDR3 is made up of 16 amino acids. Assay: immunoSEQ multiplex PCR; the TCRdb copy retains only in-frame clones and omits some. The sample includes roughly 110,000 clones, 84% of them seen just once. Sequencing was carried out using peripheral blood. This receptor was taken from a human donor in a cohort sampled during active COVID-19. This chain joins TRBV6-5 and TRBJ1-2, with D possibly TRBD1 on 6 matching bases. In DNA form, the CDR3 reads TGTGCCAGCAGTTACAACACAATACAGGGTCCAAGTGGCTACACCTTC. This translates into CASSYNTIQGPSGYTF.